Listed here are 20 T cell receptor beta chains from one sample, sequenced in a study of vaccination effects on CD4 cells after COVID-19 (dated by TCRdb to 2022 to 2024). To identify antigen-specific CD4+ T cell clonotypes by their expansion, the ViraFEST assay first stimulated PBMC with viral peptide pools and then applied TCR sequencing. After more than 9 days of culture, CD4+ T cells were isolated with the EasySep CD4+ T cell isolation kit. Convalescent patients had PCR-confirmed SARS-CoV-2 infection between March and December 2020, before Alpha, Beta and Delta variants emerged in the United States. Library generation was performed with the immunoSEQ multiplex PCR assay. TCRdb stores this immuneACCESS table with in-frame sequences only. Part of the clones is absent; in the studies checked, under half of the shortfall reflects unresolved V genes, and no reason is known for the rest. The sample data list fewer than 60,000 clones, and more than 75% of these were observed just once. The ten top clones hold over 5% of the sample.

No cognate antigen is known for these TCRs. The sequencing here drew on CD4+ T cells from PBMCs cultured with HIV peptides, taken before COVID-19 vaccination. The cell subset or site label on this specimen signifies: HIV-1 Nef peptide pool negative control/reference culture. All receptors derive from a human donor who had a prior SARS-CoV-2 infection.

This clone has a handful of counts. For the CDR3, the DNA is TGTGCCAGCAGTTTGTGGCAGGGGTATTCACCCCTCCACTTT. Translation gives CASSLWQGYSPLHF. J is TRBJ1-6 and V is TRBV28; D possibly corresponds to TRBD1 (6 bases). CDR1 is MDHEN, CDR2 SYDVKM, per germline. The V end lost 3 bases, the J end lost 8 bases, and 11 bases lay between the germline ends. The length of the CDR3 is 14 residues.

This clone was recorded a few times. The chain combines TRBV7-3 with TRBJ2-2; TRBD1 matches at 8 bases. CDR1 and CDR2 from the germline V gene are SGHTA and FQGTGA. After removal of 2 bases from V and 4 bases from J, the junction contained 6 bases not matched to a gene. The CDR3 consists of 16 residues. The CDR3 protein is CASSLLSGGGTGELFF. The CDR3 bases are TGTGCCAGCAGCTTACTTTCAGGGGGCGGCACCGGGGAGCTGTTTTTT.

This sequence joins TRBV18 and TRBJ2-1; TRBD2 agrees at 11 bases. V shed 5 bases, J shed 4 bases, and the junction held 4 bases outside the gene matches. Germline CDR1 reads KGHSH; CDR2 reads LQKENI. The CDR3 totals 15 residues. CDR3 loop: CASSKGLAVYNEQFF. In DNA form, the CDR3 reads TGTGCCAGCTCAAAGGGACTAGCGGTTTACAATGAGCAGTTCTTC. Looking up the rest from reference TRBV18 and TRBJ2-1 gives the full variable domain: NAGVMQNPRHLVRRRGQEARLRCSPMKGHSHVYWYRQLPEEGLKFMVYLQKENIIDESGMPKERFSAEFPKEGPSILRIQQVVRGDSAAYFCASSKGLAVYNEQFFGPGTRLTVL.

The V call is TRBV7-2, the J call TRBJ1-1; TRBD1 aligns across 9 bases. Germline V CDR1 and CDR2: SGHTA, FQGNSA. With V trimmed by 5 bases and J by 4 bases, 5 bases remained unmatched. CDR3 length: 14 residues. CDR3 protein: CASSPGQGSTEAFF. CDR3 DNA: TGTGCCAGCAGCCCCGGACAGGGGTCCACTGAAGCTTTCTTT.

With regard to this clone: Compared with germline, one end of the junction differs, possibly owing to a read error. The V call is TRBV5-1, the J call TRBJ1-1, with D unresolved. The germline gives CDR1 SGHRS, CDR2 YFSETQ. The CDR3 contains 13 residues. CDR3 sequence (DNA): TGCGCCAGCAGTTTGGGTGCCAACACTGAAGCTTTCTTT. Translating gives CASSLGANTEAFF.

This clone was seen only a few times. V and J are TRBV6-5 and TRBJ2-1; possible D gene TRBD1, 5 bases. The CDR3 covers 14 residues. CDR1 is MNHEY, CDR2 SVGAGI, per germline. V dropped 7 bases and J dropped 8 bases, with 18 bases sitting between them. DNA for the CDR3: TGTGCCAGCAAAAAAGGGGCTAGACTCGATGAGCAGTTCTTC. It codes for CASKKGARLDEQFF.

The gene calls are TRBV24-1 and TRBJ2-5; D may correspond to TRBD1 or TRBD2 (5 bases each). V was clipped by 3 bases and J by 4 bases, with 14 bases between them. This CDR3 spans 15 amino acids. The germline V gene encodes CDR1 KGHDR and CDR2 SFDVKD. Here the CDR3 reads CATSDNRGDGETQYF. CDR3 sequence (DNA): TGTGCCACCAGTGATAACCGAGGGGATGGAGAGACCCAGTACTTC.

Only a few counts were recorded for this clone. The chain links TRBV9 to TRBJ2-7; possible D gene TRBD1, 7 bases. In germline, CDR1 is SGDLS, CDR2 YYNGEE. Between the trimmed V and J ends, which lost 4 bases and 1 base, there was a span of 15 bases. The CDR3 is made up of 15 amino acids. The CDR3 DNA sequence: TGTGCCAGCAGCCCCGGAGGGACAGTTTCCTACGAGCAGTACTTC. The encoded protein is CASSPGGTVSYEQYF.

The chain is built from TRBV24-1 and TRBJ2-1; 8 bases match TRBD1. The V gene's germline CDR1 is KGHDR and CDR2 SFDVKD. The CDR3 extends over 14 amino acids. Trimming at V came to 11 bases and at J to 3 bases, leaving 8 bases not matched to a gene. CDR3 in amino acids: CAILQGAIYNEQFF. Written as DNA, the CDR3 is TGTGCCATTCTCCAGGGGGCTATCTACAATGAGCAGTTCTTC.

The rearrangement uses TRBV11-2 and TRBJ1-1; D remains ambiguous. The germline V and J ends were trimmed by 4 bases and 5 bases, with 11 bases remaining between them. Germline assignment: CDR1 SGHAT and CDR2 FQNNGV. CDR3 length: 13 amino acids. CDR3 protein: CASSWTGRTEAFF. DNA for the CDR3: TGTGCCAGCAGCTGGACTGGGAGGACTGAAGCTTTCTTT.

This chain connects TRBV9 to TRBJ1-6; D gene unclear. V shed 2 bases and J shed 7 bases, with 10 bases lying between them. CDR3 length: 14 amino acids. Germline assignment: CDR1 SGDLS and CDR2 YYNGEE. In DNA form, the CDR3 reads TGTGCCAGCAGCGTTAAAGTCGGGAATTCACCCCTCCACTTT. Protein: CASSVKVGNSPLHF.

The gene calls are TRBV7-9 and TRBJ2-1; no reliable D call. Trimming removed 4 bases at V and 8 bases at J, with 15 bases between. The V gene's germline CDR1 is SEHNR and CDR2 FQNEAQ (reference sequence). This CDR3 is built from 14 residues. This chain's CDR3 is CASSSRTSLDEQFF. CDR3 nucleotides: TGTGCCAGCAGCTCCCGGACGTCGCTGGATGAGCAGTTCTTC.

V usage is TRBV25-1 and J usage is TRBJ1-1; D unclear. The CDR3 has 14 residues. Germline CDR1 MGHDK, CDR2 SYGVNS. Deletions cut 1 base from V and 3 bases from J, with 9 bases between. CDR3 amino acids: CASSEWNGDTEAFF. CDR3 bases: TGTGCCAGCAGTGAATGGAATGGGGACACTGAAGCTTTCTTT.

A single count supports this clone. The chain recombines TRBV19 with TRBJ1-5, with D unresolved. The CDR3 runs to 14 residues. Looked up from germline, CDR1 is LNHDA and CDR2 is SQIVND (reference sequence). V shed 6 bases and J shed 5 bases, with 14 bases lying between them. The CDR3 DNA reads as TGTGCCAGTAGCTTAGCGACGGGTTATCAGCCCCAGCATTTT. As protein: CASSLATGYQPQHF.

This clone was detected only a few times. V usage is TRBV29-1 and J usage is TRBJ1-4; D may be TRBD1 (6 bases). The CDR3 has 12 amino acids. Trimming removed 6 bases at V and 8 bases at J, with 13 bases between. The V gene's germline CDR1 is SQVTM and CDR2 ANQGSEA. The CDR3 region has the DNA TGCAGCGTCGCGGGAGGGGGAGAAAAACTGTTTTTT. This codes for CSVAGGGEKLFF. The variable domain in full, with the rest retrieved from reference TRBV29-1 and TRBJ1-4, is SAVISQKPSRDICQRGTSLTIQCQVDSQVTMMFWYRQQPGQSLTLIATANQGSEATYESGFVIDKFPISRPNLTFSTLTVSNMSPEDSSIYLCSVAGGGEKLFFGSGTQLSVL.

This chain joins TRBV19 and TRBJ1-1; D gene ambiguous. Germline CDR1 LNHDA, CDR2 SQIVND (reference sequence). Trimming removed 11 bases at V and 7 bases at J, with 11 bases between. The CDR3 consists of 10 residues. In DNA, the CDR3 is TGTGCCCTCACCGGTGGTGAAGCTTTCTTT. It yields the protein CALTGGEAFF.

J is TRBJ1-1 and V is TRBV5-1, with D uncertain. The V gene lost 4 bases and the J gene lost 2 bases, with 12 bases spanning the gap. In germline, CDR1 is SGHRS, CDR2 YFSETQ. The CDR3 is 14 residues long. CDR3 bases: TGCGCCAGCAGCCCGACGTCGCTAAACACTGAAGCTTTCTTT. Its translation is CASSPTSLNTEAFF.

The genes are TRBV15 and TRBJ2-7; no clear D. The CDR3 is 13 residues long. Germline CDR1 reads LNHNV; CDR2 reads YYDKDF (reference sequence). V lost 1 base and J lost 4, with 8 bases in between. The DNA for the CDR3 is TGTGCCACCAGCAGAGGGGTAGGGTACGAGCAGTACTTC. Translation gives CATSRGVGYEQYF.

In this sample, this clone turned up once. The rearrangement joins TRBV7-2 to TRBJ2-7; 9 nucleotides align to TRBD1. The CDR3 consists of 15 residues. CDR1 and CDR2 (germline): SGHTA, FQGNSA. Trimming at V came to 5 bases and at J to 4 bases, leaving 9 bases not matched to a gene. CDR3 in amino acids: CASSRGQGLGYEQYF. CDR3 DNA sequence: TGTGCCAGCAGCCGCGGACAGGGGTTAGGGTACGAGCAGTACTTC.

This chain joins TRBV7-3 and TRBJ2-3; D may be TRBD1 (6 bases). CDR3 length: 14 residues. Germline V gives CDR1 SGHTA, CDR2 FQGTGA. The germline V and J ends were trimmed by 2 bases and 4 bases, with 10 bases remaining between them. CDR3 nucleotides: TGTGCCAGCAGCTTACAGGGGACCGCAGATACGCAGTATTTT. This sequence encodes CASSLQGTADTQYF.